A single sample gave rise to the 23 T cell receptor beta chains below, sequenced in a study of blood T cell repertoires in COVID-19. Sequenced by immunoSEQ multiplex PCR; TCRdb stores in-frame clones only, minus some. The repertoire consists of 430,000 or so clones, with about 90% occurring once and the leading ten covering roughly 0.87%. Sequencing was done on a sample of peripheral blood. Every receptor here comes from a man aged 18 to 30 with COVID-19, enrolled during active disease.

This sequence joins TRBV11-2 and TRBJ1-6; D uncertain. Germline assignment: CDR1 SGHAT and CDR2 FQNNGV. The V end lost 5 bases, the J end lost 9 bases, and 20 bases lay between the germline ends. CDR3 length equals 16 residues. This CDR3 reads CASSRSVAGLGSPLHF. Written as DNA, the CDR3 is TGTGCCAGCAGCCGCTCGGTGGCGGGGTTGGGTTCACCCCTCCACTTT.

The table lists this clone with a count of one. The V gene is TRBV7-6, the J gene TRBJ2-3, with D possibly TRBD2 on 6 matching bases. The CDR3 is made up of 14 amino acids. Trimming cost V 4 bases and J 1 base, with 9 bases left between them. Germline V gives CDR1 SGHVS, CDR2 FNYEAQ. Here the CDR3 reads CASSSGGGTDTQYF. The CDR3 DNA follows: TGTGCCAGCAGCTCCGGGGGTGGCACAGATACGCAGTATTTT.

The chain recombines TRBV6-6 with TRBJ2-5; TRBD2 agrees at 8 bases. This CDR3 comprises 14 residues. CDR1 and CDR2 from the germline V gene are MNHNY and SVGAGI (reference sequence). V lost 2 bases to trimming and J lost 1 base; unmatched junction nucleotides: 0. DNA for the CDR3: TGTGCCAGCAGTTACGGGACTAGCCAAGAGACCCAGTACTTC. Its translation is CASSYGTSQETQYF.

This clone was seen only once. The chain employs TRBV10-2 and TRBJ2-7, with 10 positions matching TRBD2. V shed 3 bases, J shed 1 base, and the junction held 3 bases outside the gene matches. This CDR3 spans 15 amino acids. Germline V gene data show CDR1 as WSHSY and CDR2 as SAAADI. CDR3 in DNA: TGCGCCAGCAGTGAATCACTAGCGGGGTCCTACGAGCAGTACTTC. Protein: CASSESLAGSYEQYF.

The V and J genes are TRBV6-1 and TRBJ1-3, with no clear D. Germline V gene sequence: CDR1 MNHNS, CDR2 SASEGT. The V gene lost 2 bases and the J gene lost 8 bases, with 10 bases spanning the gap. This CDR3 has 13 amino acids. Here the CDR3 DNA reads TGTGCCAGCAGTGAACCGGGGAGGCACACCATATATTTT. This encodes CASSEPGRHTIYF.

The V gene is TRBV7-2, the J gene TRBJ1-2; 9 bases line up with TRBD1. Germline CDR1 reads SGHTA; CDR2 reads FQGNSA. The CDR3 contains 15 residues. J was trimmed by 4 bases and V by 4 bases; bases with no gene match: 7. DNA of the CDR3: TGTGCCAGCAGCTACGCCGGGACAGGGAGCTATGGCTACACCTTC. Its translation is CASSYAGTGSYGYTF.

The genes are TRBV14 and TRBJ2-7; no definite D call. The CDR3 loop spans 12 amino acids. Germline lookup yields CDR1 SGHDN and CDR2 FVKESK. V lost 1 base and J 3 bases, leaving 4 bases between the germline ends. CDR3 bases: TGTGCCAGCAGCCAAGGCGTCTACGAGCAGTACTTC. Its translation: CASSQGVYEQYF.

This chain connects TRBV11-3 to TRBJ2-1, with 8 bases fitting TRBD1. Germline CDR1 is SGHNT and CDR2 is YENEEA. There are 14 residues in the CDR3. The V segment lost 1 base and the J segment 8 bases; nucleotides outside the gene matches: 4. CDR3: CASSLVGQGDEQFF. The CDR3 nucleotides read TGTGCCAGCAGCTTAGTTGGACAGGGTGATGAGCAGTTCTTC. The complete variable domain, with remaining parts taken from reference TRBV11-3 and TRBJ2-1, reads EAGVVQSPRYKIIEKKQPVAFWCNPISGHNTLYWYLQNLGQGPELLIRYENEEAVDDSQLPKDRFSAERLKGVDSTLKIQPAELGDSAVYLCASSLVGQGDEQFFGPGTRLTVL.

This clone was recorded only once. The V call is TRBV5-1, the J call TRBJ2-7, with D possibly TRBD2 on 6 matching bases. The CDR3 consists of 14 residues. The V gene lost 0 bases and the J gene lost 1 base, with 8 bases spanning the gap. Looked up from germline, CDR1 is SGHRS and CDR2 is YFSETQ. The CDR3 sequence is CASSLASVSYEQYF. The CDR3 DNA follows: TGCGCCAGCAGCTTGGCTAGCGTATCCTACGAGCAGTACTTC.

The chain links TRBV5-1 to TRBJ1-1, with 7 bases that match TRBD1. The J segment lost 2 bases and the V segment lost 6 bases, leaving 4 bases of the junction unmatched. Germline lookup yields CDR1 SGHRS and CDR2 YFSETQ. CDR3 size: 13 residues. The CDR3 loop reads CASTRDSNTEAFF. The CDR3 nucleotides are TGCGCCAGCACCCGGGACAGTAACACTGAAGCTTTCTTT.

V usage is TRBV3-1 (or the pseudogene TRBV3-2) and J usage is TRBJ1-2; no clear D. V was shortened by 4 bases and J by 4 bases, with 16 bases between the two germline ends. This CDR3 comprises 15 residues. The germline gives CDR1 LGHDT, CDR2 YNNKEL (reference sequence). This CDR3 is CASSLKNRRVYGYTF. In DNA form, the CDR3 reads TGTGCCAGCAGCCTGAAGAATCGGAGGGTCTATGGCTACACCTTC.

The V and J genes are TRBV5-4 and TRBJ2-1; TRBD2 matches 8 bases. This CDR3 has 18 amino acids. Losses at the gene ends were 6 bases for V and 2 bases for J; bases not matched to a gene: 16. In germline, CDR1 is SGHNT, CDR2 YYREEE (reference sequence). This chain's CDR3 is CASTSGLVAGGTYNEQFF. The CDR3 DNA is TGTGCCAGCACCTCCGGTCTAGTCGCGGGAGGAACCTACAATGAGCAGTTCTTC.

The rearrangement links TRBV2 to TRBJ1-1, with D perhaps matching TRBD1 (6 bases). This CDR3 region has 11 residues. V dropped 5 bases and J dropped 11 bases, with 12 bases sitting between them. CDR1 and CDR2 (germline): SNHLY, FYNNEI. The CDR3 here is CASSRTADAFF. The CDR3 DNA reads TGTGCCAGCAGTCGGACAGCCGATGCTTTCTTT.

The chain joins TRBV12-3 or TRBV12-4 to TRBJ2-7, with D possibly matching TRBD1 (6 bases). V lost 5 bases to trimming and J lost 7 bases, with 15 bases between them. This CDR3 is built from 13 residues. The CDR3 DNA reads TGTGCCAGCAGTAGTACAGGGTACGGGGAGCAGTACTTC. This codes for CASSSTGYGEQYF.

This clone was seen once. CDR3: CASSHGTGKTYEQYF. In DNA, the CDR3 is TGTGCCAGCAGCCACGGGACAGGGAAGACCTACGAGCAGTACTTC. The rearrangement joins TRBV13 to TRBJ2-7; 9 nucleotides line up with TRBD1. This CDR3 contains 15 residues. V was clipped by 5 bases and J by 2 bases; unmatched bases: 7. Germline CDR1 and CDR2: PRHDT and FYEKMQ (reference sequence).

CDR3 protein: CASSFRPGGTNEQFF. The CDR3 bases are TGCGCCAGCAGCTTTCGGCCAGGGGGGACAAATGAGCAGTTCTTC. This chain uses TRBV5-1 with TRBJ2-1; perhaps TRBD1 as D (7 bases). This CDR3 has 15 residues. The V end was cut by 2 bases, the J end by 7 bases, with 16 bases between. CDR1 is SGHRS and CDR2 is YFSETQ in the germline V gene.

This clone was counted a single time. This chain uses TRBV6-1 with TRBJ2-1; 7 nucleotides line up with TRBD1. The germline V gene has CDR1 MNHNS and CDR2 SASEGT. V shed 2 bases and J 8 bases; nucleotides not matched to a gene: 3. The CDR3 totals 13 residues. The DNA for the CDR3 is TGTGCCAGCAGTGAAACAGGGGTCCATGAGCAGTTCTTC. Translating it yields CASSETGVHEQFF.

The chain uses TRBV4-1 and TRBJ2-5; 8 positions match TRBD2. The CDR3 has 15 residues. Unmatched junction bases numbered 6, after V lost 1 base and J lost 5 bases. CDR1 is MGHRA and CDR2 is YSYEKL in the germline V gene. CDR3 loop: CASSQGTTGGETQYF. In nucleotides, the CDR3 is TGCGCCAGCAGCCAAGGGACTACGGGGGGGGAGACCCAGTACTTC.

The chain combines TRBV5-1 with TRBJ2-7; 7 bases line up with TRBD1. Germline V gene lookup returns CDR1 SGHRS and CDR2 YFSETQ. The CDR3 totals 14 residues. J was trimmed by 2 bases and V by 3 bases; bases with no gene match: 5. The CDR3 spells CASSWDSTTYEQYF. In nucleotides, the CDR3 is TGCGCCAGCAGCTGGGACAGTACAACCTACGAGCAGTACTTC.

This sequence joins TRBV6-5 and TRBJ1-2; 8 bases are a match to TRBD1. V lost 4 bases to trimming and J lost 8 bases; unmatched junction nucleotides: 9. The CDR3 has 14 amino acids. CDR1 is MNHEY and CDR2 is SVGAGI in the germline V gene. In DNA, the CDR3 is TGTGCCAGCAGTTTCGAGACAGGGGTACGAGGCTACACCTTC. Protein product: CASSFETGVRGYTF.

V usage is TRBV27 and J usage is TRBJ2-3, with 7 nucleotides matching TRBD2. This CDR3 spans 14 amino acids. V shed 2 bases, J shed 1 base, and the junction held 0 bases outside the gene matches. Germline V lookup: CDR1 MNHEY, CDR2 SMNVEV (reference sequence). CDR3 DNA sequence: TGTGCCAGCAGTTTAACTAGCGGCACAGATACGCAGTATTTT. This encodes CASSLTSGTDTQYF.

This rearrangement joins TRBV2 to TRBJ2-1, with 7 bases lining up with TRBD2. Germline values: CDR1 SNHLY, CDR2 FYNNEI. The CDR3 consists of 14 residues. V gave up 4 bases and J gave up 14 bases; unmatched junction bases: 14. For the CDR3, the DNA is TGTGCCAGCAGTGGCGCCATTTGGAGGGAGGGCGAGTTCTTC. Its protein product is CASSGAIWREGEFF.

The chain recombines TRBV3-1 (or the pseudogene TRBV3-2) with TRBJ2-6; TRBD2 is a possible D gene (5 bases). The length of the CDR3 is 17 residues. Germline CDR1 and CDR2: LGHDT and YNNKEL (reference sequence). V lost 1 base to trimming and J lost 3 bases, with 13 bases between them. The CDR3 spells CASSQGYSGGGANVLTF. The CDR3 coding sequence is TGTGCCAGCAGCCAAGGTTATTCCGGAGGTGGGGCCAACGTCCTGACTTTC.